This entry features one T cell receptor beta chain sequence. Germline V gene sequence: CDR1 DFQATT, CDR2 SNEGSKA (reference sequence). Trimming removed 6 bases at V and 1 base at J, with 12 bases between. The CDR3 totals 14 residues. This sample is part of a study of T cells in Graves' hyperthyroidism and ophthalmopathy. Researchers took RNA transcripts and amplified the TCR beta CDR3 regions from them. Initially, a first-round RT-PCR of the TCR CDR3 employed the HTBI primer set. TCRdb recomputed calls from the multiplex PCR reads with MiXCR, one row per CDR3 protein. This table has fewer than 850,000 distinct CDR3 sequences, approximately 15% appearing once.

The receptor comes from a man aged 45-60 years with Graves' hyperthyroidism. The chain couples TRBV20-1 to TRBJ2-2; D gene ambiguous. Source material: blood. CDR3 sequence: CSAYLRQNTGELFF. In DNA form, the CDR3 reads TGCAGTGCCTACCTACGGCAGAACACCGGGGAGCTGTTTTTT.